One and the same sample provided the 19 T cell receptor beta chains below, sequenced in a study of regulatory T cells in long-lasting Graves disease. Investigators prepared the TCR beta libraries by applying iRepertoire HTBI primers and Arm-PCR of CDR3 regions. TCRdb redid the calling of the multiplex PCR reads with MiXCR, one entry per CDR3 protein. Of 420,000 or so distinct CDR3 sequences listed, 16% were seen once; the top ten hold 23%. Documented time point: newly diagnosed GD, antithyroid drugs for less than 3 months. Extracted PBMC RNA gave rise to the TCR library. These records were also assigned to another study, of T cells in Graves' hyperthyroidism and ophthalmopathy.

The sample here was peripheral blood mononuclear cells (PBMCs), taken at new diagnosis, from a patient treated with antithyroid drugs. The receptors derive from a young woman with Graves disease.

The J gene is TRBJ2-7, the V gene TRBV12-3 or TRBV12-4; the D gene is possibly TRBD1 (5 bases). This CDR3 has 15 amino acids. V shed 8 bases and J shed 1 base, with 18 bases lying between them. The CDR3 spells CASSPPPQGSYEQYF. CDR3 sequence (DNA): TGTGCCAGCTCACCCCCACCCCAGGGATCCTACGAGCAGTACTTC.

Comments on this clonotype: This may stem from a read error, because a much larger clone lies one nucleotide away. The gene calls are TRBV7-2 and TRBJ1-1; a possible D gene is TRBD1 (6 bases). The CDR3 extends over 15 amino acids. Germline V gene data show CDR1 as SGHTA and CDR2 as FQGNSA. CDR3 sequence (DNA): TGTGTCAGCAGCCCACCGGGGGGCTTTAACACTGAAGCTTTCTTT. Translation: CVSSPPGGFNTEAFF.

This clonotype was found a few times. The chain has TRBV24-1 and TRBJ1-5; D is possibly TRBD1 (6 bases). The CDR3 length is 16 residues. CDR1 KGHDR and CDR2 SFDVKD come from the germline V gene. V gave up 2 bases and J gave up 7 bases, with 17 bases separating them. This CDR3 is CATSDSTGIRGQPQHF. CDR3 in DNA: TGTGCCACCAGTGATTCCACAGGGATTCGTGGCCAGCCCCAGCATTTT.

The chain employs TRBV7-8 and TRBJ2-1; maybe TRBD1 (6 bases). V gave up 3 bases and J gave up 6 bases, with 15 bases separating them. This CDR3 is 15 amino acids long. Germline values: CDR1 SGHVS, CDR2 FQNEAQ. The CDR3 here is CASSLKGVRVNEQFF. The CDR3, as DNA: TGTGCCAGCAGCTTGAAGGGGGTAAGGGTCAATGAGCAGTTCTTC.

In this sample, this clonotype turned up a few times. In DNA form, the CDR3 reads TGTGCCTGGAGTCCCCTTGAGAACCAGCCTAACTATGGCTACACCTTC. Protein sequence: CAWSPLENQPNYGYTF. This chain joins TRBV30 and TRBJ1-2; the D is unclear. Germline CDR1 is GTSNPN and CDR2 is SVGIG (reference sequence). The V end lost 2 bases, the J end lost 0 bases, and 16 bases lay between the germline ends. The CDR3 runs to 16 residues. The full variable domain, its missing parts supplied by reference TRBV30 and TRBJ1-2, is SQTIHQWPATLVQPVGSPLSLECTVEGTSNPNLYWYRQAAGRGLQLLFYSVGIGQISSEVPQNLSASRPQDRQFILSSKKLLLSDSGFYLCAWSPLENQPNYGYTFGSGTRLTVV.

This clonotype was found many times. CDR3 loop: CASSLEGQGLKNIQYF. In nucleotides, the CDR3 is TGCGCCAGCAGCTTGGAGGGACAGGGACTCAAAAACATTCAGTACTTC. The chain combines TRBV5-1 with TRBJ2-4; TRBD1 agrees at 9 bases. The V segment lost 0 bases and the J segment 3 bases; nucleotides outside the gene matches: 4. Germline V gene lookup returns CDR1 SGHRS and CDR2 YFSETQ. CDR3 size: 16 residues.

This clonotype was seen many times. This chain connects TRBV27 to TRBJ2-7; D may be TRBD1 (5 bases). Germline V lookup: CDR1 MNHEY, CDR2 SMNVEV (reference sequence). The CDR3 runs to 12 residues. Trimming removed 6 bases at V and 3 bases at J, with 9 bases between. CDR3 in amino acids: CASSSGNYEQYF. The CDR3 DNA sequence: TGTGCCAGCAGCTCAGGGAACTACGAGCAGTACTTC.

The genes are TRBV5-6 and TRBJ2-7; D possibly corresponds to TRBD1 (6 bases). The CDR3 totals 17 residues. The V gene's germline CDR1 is SGHDT and CDR2 YYEEEE. V was cut by 3 bases and J by 3 bases, with 22 bases left in between. CDR3 amino acids: CASSSRDNYPASYEQYF. The CDR3 DNA sequence: TGTGCCAGCAGCTCCCGGGACAATTACCCCGCGAGCTACGAGCAGTACTTC.

This clonotype was seen a few times. The chain employs TRBV5-1 and TRBJ1-2; 8 bases are a match to TRBD1. With 4 bases clipped from V and 0 bases from J, the junction kept 8 bases outside the gene matches. This CDR3 contains 16 residues. Germline CDR1 is SGHRS and CDR2 is YFSETQ. CDR3 loop: CASSIVTGGSNYGYTF. The DNA for the CDR3 is TGCGCCAGCAGCATCGTCACAGGGGGATCTAACTATGGCTACACCTTC.

This clonotype was seen many times. The rearrangement links TRBV30 to TRBJ2-1; 8 bases fit TRBD2. This CDR3 contains 13 residues. The junction had 5 bases not matched to a gene; V was cut back by 1 base and J by 9 bases. Germline-derived CDR1 and CDR2 are GTSNPN and SVGIG (reference sequence). CDR3: CAWSGITSGEQFF. The CDR3 region has the DNA TGTGCCTGGAGTGGAATAACTAGCGGTGAGCAGTTCTTC. The full variable domain, completed using reference TRBV30 and TRBJ2-1, is SQTIHQWPATLVQPVGSPLSLECTVEGTSNPNLYWYRQAAGRGLQLLFYSVGIGQISSEVPQNLSASRPQDRQFILSSKKLLLSDSGFYLCAWSGITSGEQFFGPGTRLTVL.

There are many counts of this clonotype. This chain links TRBV3-1 with TRBJ2-5, with TRBD1 matching 8 bases. The CDR3 runs to 15 residues. The germline V gene encodes CDR1 LGHDT and CDR2 YNNKEL (reference sequence). The V gene end was trimmed by 1 base and the J gene end by 3 bases; junction bases not matched to a gene: 4. The CDR3 bases are TGTGCCAGCAGCCAAGTGCTGACAGGGGAAGAGACCCAGTACTTC. Translation: CASSQVLTGEETQYF.

This clonotype was seen a few times. The chain uses TRBV2 and TRBJ1-1; D is unclear. The CDR3 totals 15 residues. Germline-derived CDR1 and CDR2 are SNHLY and FYNNEI. V dropped 2 bases and J dropped 0 bases, with 10 bases sitting between them. This CDR3 is CASSEPDGMNTEAFF. The CDR3 DNA reads as TGTGCCAGCAGTGAACCGGACGGAATGAACACTGAAGCTTTCTTT.

This clonotype came up many times. The chain carries TRBV6-2 or TRBV6-3 and TRBJ2-3, with D tentatively TRBD1 or TRBD2 (5 bases each). The V end lost 3 bases, the J end lost 2 bases, and 15 bases lay between the germline ends. The CDR3 length is 16 residues. CDR1 and CDR2 from the germline V gene are MNHEY and SVGEGT. CDR3 sequence reads: CASSYSPGLSTDTQYF. The CDR3 DNA is TGTGCCAGCAGTTATTCTCCGGGGCTCTCCACAGATACGCAGTATTTT.

The sample holds many counts of this clonotype. V gene TRBV27 combines with J gene TRBJ2-3; the D gene is possibly TRBD2 (5 bases). The CDR3 has 16 residues. Per germline, CDR1 MNHEY and CDR2 SMNVEV (reference sequence). Trimming removed 2 bases at V and 0 bases at J, with 12 bases between. As DNA, the CDR3 is TGTGCCAGCAGTTTAAGTGCGGGCACTAGCACAGATACGCAGTATTTT. Encoded protein: CASSLSAGTSTDTQYF.

The genes are TRBV27 and TRBJ2-2; D remains ambiguous. V was shortened by 0 bases and J by 4 bases, with 18 bases between the two germline ends. CDR1 is MNHEY, CDR2 SMNVEV, per germline (reference sequence). This CDR3 region has 18 residues. The chain's CDR3 is CASSLSIGSGRSTGELFF. The CDR3 DNA follows: TGTGCCAGCAGTTTATCGATAGGCAGTGGCAGGAGCACCGGGGAGCTGTTTTTT.

V and J are TRBV27 and TRBJ2-7; no definite D call. This CDR3 contains 15 residues. Germline values: CDR1 MNHEY, CDR2 SMNVEV (reference sequence). The germline V and J ends were trimmed by 6 bases and 0 bases, with 15 bases remaining between them. This CDR3 is CASSQTVQTSYEQYF. The DNA for the CDR3 is TGTGCCAGCAGCCAGACGGTTCAAACCTCCTACGAGCAGTACTTC.

This clonotype was counted only a few times. V gene TRBV7-2 combines with J gene TRBJ2-1; 11 bases fit TRBD2. The germline V gene encodes CDR1 SGHTA and CDR2 FQGNSA. The CDR3 runs to 15 residues. V shed 5 bases, J shed 8 bases, and the junction held 8 bases outside the gene matches. The chain's CDR3 is CASSPEASGRYEQFF. For the CDR3, the DNA is TGTGCCAGCAGCCCAGAGGCTAGCGGGAGGTATGAGCAGTTCTTC.

At least ten counts were recorded for this clonotype. The chain is built from TRBV12-3 or TRBV12-4 and TRBJ2-1, with TRBD2 identical over 10 bases. The CDR3 is made up of 14 amino acids. V lost 2 bases, J lost 7 bases, and 2 bases stayed unmatched. As DNA, the CDR3 is TGTGCCAGCAGTTTAACTAGCGGGACGAATGAGCAGTTCTTC. This translates into CASSLTSGTNEQFF.

This clonotype was observed many times. CDR3 in amino acids: CASSWEGEQYF. CDR3 coding DNA: TGTGCCAGTTCATGGGAGGGTGAGCAGTACTTC. The chain has TRBV28 and TRBJ2-7, with 7 bases identical to TRBD2. CDR3 size: 11 residues. After removal of 9 bases from V and 7 bases from J, the junction contained 6 bases not matched to a gene. Germline CDR1 MDHEN, CDR2 SYDVKM.